The subject of this entry is one TCR beta chain. Its antigen is as yet unknown. This CDR3 region has 17 residues. The V and J ends lost 2 bases and 2 bases, in that order; junction bases with no gene match: 6. Germline CDR1 MNHEY, CDR2 SVGAGI. This sample is drawn from a study of CD8 T cells in Susac syndrome. The wider study: Blood was drawn from patients with Susac syndrome. At that point, they were therapy-naive, on corticosteroids, or on intravenous immunoglobulin alone. Study-level findings and limits: Peak Susac CD8+ clonal expansion occurred in TEMRA cells and active patients.

Random hexamers were used to reverse transcribe the RNA input (about 0.45 to 1 ug). An immunoSEQ multiplex PCR generated amplified TCR beta CDR3 products spanning 54 Vbeta and 13 Jbeta. MiXCR was run by TCRdb on the immunoSEQ multiplex PCR reads, yielding one entry per CDR3 protein. Among about 190,000 distinct CDR3 sequences listed, approximately 95% were seen once. The sequenced sample was CD8+ T cells from PBMCs. This chain connects TRBV6-5 to TRBJ2-3; 11 positions agree with TRBD1. The source of this sequence is a human donor with Susac syndrome. The CDR3 here is CASSYQPGQGVTDTQYF. CDR3 in DNA: TGTGCCAGCAGTTACCAACCGGGACAGGGGGTCACAGATACGCAGTATTTT.